These 21 T cell receptor beta chains originate from one sample sequenced in a study of control samples from healthy donors and cancer patients (dated by TCRdb to the early 2020s). Libraries were prepared through the immunoSEQ multiplex PCR assay. TCRdb carries this immuneACCESS record with in-frame sequences only. Its versions omit some clonotypes, under half of them owing to an unresolved V gene in the studies checked, with the rest unexplained. The sample table lists some 40,000 clones, roughly 94% of them with a count of one. 20% to 30% of the sample is in the top ten clones. Sequencing was done on a sample of blood. These receptor sequences come from a man aged 55 to 70 in good health.

The rearrangement links TRBV21-1 to TRBJ2-3; the D call in the table, TRBD2, was not verified against the DNA. TRBV21-1 is shown as a pseudogene. The CDR3 has 15 amino acids. The CDR3 here is CASSKRGAAGDTQYF. CDR3 nucleotide sequence: TGTGCCAGCAGCAAGCGGGGGGCCGCCGGAGATACGCAGTATTTT.

The rearrangement uses TRBV6-2 or TRBV6-3 and TRBJ2-7; 11 bases match TRBD2. Germline lookup yields CDR1 MNHEY and CDR2 SVGEGT. The CDR3 consists of 15 residues. J gave up 5 bases and V 6 bases, and 9 bases lay outside the gene matches. CDR3 sequence reads: CASSGLAGQWDEQYF. For the CDR3, the DNA is TGTGCCAGCAGCGGACTAGCGGGCCAATGGGACGAGCAGTACTTC.

This clone was picked up a small number of times. The V and J genes are TRBV6-5 and TRBJ1-5; no clear D. Germline-derived CDR1 and CDR2 are MNHEY and SVGAGI. This CDR3 contains 14 residues. V lost 2 bases to trimming and J lost 4 bases, with 9 bases between them. CDR3 nucleotides: TGTGCCAGCAGTTACCTCGTAGGGAATCAGCCCCAGCATTTT. This gives the protein CASSYLVGNQPQHF.

V usage is TRBV9 and J usage is TRBJ1-5; D remains ambiguous. This CDR3 comprises 14 residues. V lost 4 bases, J lost 0 bases, and 8 bases lay in between. Germline CDR1 SGDLS, CDR2 YYNGEE. This CDR3 is CASSHDNSNQPQHF. As DNA, the CDR3 is TGTGCCAGCAGCCATGATAATAGCAATCAGCCCCAGCATTTT.

V gene TRBV15 combines with J gene TRBJ1-1; 7 bases line up with TRBD1. Germline V gene lookup returns CDR1 LNHNV and CDR2 YYDKDF (reference sequence). The CDR3 is made up of 16 amino acids. V shed 4 bases, J shed 0 bases, and the junction held 8 bases outside the gene matches. The CDR3 spells CATSIRDSGMNTEAFF. In DNA, the CDR3 is TGTGCCACCAGCATCCGGGACAGTGGGATGAACACTGAAGCTTTCTTT.

The gene calls are TRBV11-2 and TRBJ2-7; the match to TRBD1 covers 7 bases. The CDR3 loop spans 14 amino acids. The V and J ends lost 2 bases and 7 bases, in that order; junction bases with no gene match: 8. Per germline, CDR1 SGHAT and CDR2 FQNNGV. CDR3 loop: CASSLKQGTREQYF. DNA for the CDR3: TGTGCCAGCAGCTTAAAACAGGGGACAAGGGAGCAGTACTTC.

This rearrangement joins TRBV12-5 to TRBJ2-3; 14 bases fit TRBD2. From germline, CDR1 is LGHNT and CDR2 FRNRAP. The V gene end was trimmed by 5 bases and the J gene end by 2 bases; junction bases not matched to a gene: 18. This CDR3 has 21 amino acids. CDR3 region: CASGTLPGLAGVRTSTDTQYF. In nucleotides, the CDR3 is TGTGCTAGTGGTACCCTCCCGGGACTAGCGGGAGTCCGCACTTCCACAGATACGCAGTATTTT.

The J gene is TRBJ1-3, the V gene TRBV12-3 or TRBV12-4, with D possibly being TRBD1 (5 bases). The V end lost 3 bases, the J end lost 6 bases, and 9 bases lay between the germline ends. This CDR3 contains 13 residues. CDR3 in amino acids: CASSLVRANTIYF. CDR3 DNA sequence: TGTGCCAGCAGTTTGGTCAGGGCAAACACCATATATTTT.

The J gene is TRBJ1-1, the V gene TRBV23-1; TRBD1 agrees at 10 bases. Being an ORF, TRBV23-1 has a function that is uncertain. V lost 6 bases, J lost 3 bases, and 13 bases stayed unmatched. The CDR3 spans 17 residues. The DNA for the CDR3 is TGCGCCAGCAGCCGACAGGGGGCGATTTCTTGGGACACTGAAGCTTTCTTT. Translating gives CASSRQGAISWDTEAFF.

This chain connects TRBV27 to TRBJ1-5; TRBD1 is a possible D gene (5 bases). V lost 5 bases, J lost 1 base, and 21 bases lay in between. The CDR3 extends over 18 amino acids. Germline V gene data show CDR1 as MNHEY and CDR2 as SMNVEV (reference sequence). The CDR3 DNA is TGTGCCAGCAGTCGGTGGGGGATATCCACGGAGAGCAATCAGCCCCAGCATTTT. Translation: CASSRWGISTESNQPQHF.

This chain links TRBV19 with TRBJ1-5; the match to TRBD1 covers 12 bases. This CDR3 region has 15 residues. With V trimmed by 7 bases and J by 7 bases, 8 bases remained unmatched. CDR1 is LNHDA, CDR2 SQIVND, per germline (reference sequence). As DNA, the CDR3 is TGTGCCAGTACCCCAGGGGGACAGGGGGCACAGCCCCAGCATTTT. It encodes CASTPGGQGAQPQHF.

This clone showed up just once. The V call is TRBV7-9, the J call TRBJ2-5, with no clear D. V lost 5 bases to trimming and J lost 3 bases, with 10 bases between them. CDR1 and CDR2 (germline): SEHNR, FQNEAQ (reference sequence). This CDR3 is built from 13 residues. DNA for the CDR3: TGTGCCAGCAGCCCAGAATACAAAGAGACCCAGTACTTC. Protein sequence: CASSPEYKETQYF.

The V and J genes are TRBV15 and TRBJ1-2, with 7 bases identical to TRBD1. Germline V gene data show CDR1 as LNHNV and CDR2 as YYDKDF (reference sequence). Trimming removed 2 bases from V and 6 bases from J; junction bases left unmatched: 9. The CDR3 loop spans 15 amino acids. In DNA form, the CDR3 reads TGTGCCACCAGCAGATTCGGGCAACAGGGGAATGGCTACACCTTC. It codes for CATSRFGQQGNGYTF. Complete variable domain (other parts from reference TRBV15 and TRBJ1-2): DAMVIQNPRYQVTQFGKPVTLSCSQTLNHNVMYWYQQKSSQAPKLLFHYYDKDFNNEADTPDNFQSRRPNTSFCFLDIRSPGLGDTAMYLCATSRFGQQGNGYTFGSGTRLTVV.

The chain links TRBV7-2 to TRBJ1-1; D remains unclear. V was shortened by 3 bases and J by 1 base, with 6 bases between the two germline ends. Per the germline V gene, CDR1 is SGHTA and CDR2 is FQGNSA. The CDR3 contains 13 residues. The CDR3 coding sequence is TGTGCCAGCAGCTTCCACGGGAACACTGAAGCTTTCTTT. Translated: CASSFHGNTEAFF.

This clone was detected only once. V and J are TRBV19 and TRBJ2-5, with 8 bases identical to TRBD2. With V trimmed by 3 bases and J by 7 bases, 13 bases remained unmatched. This CDR3 region has 16 residues. Germline lookup yields CDR1 LNHDA and CDR2 SQIVND (reference sequence). CDR3: CASSMLGLGGSGTQYF. The DNA of the CDR3 is TGTGCCAGTAGTATGTTGGGACTAGGGGGTTCAGGGACCCAGTACTTC.

V usage is TRBV5-1 and J usage is TRBJ1-1; 10 nucleotides agree with TRBD1. Germline trimming cut 4 bases from V and 5 bases from J; bases unmatched to any gene: 8. The length of the CDR3 is 15 residues. CDR1 is SGHRS and CDR2 is YFSETQ in the germline V gene. The CDR3 here is CASSHRQGAATEAFF. The CDR3 coding sequence is TGCGCCAGCAGCCATCGACAGGGGGCGGCGACTGAAGCTTTCTTT. Looking up the rest from reference TRBV5-1 and TRBJ1-1 gives the full variable domain: KAGVTQTPRYLIKTRGQQVTLSCSPISGHRSVSWYQQTPGQGLQFLFEYFSETQRNKGNFPGRFSGRQFSNSRSEMNVSTLELGDSALYLCASSHRQGAATEAFFGQGTRLTVV.

This chain joins TRBV9 and TRBJ2-1; D is possibly TRBD2 (5 bases). CDR1 is SGDLS, CDR2 YYNGEE, per germline. This CDR3 has 13 amino acids. Trimming removed 0 bases at V and 9 bases at J, with 10 bases between. CDR3 region: CASSVGGRVEQFF. The CDR3 DNA sequence: TGTGCCAGCAGCGTAGGTGGGAGAGTTGAGCAGTTCTTC.

J is TRBJ2-1 and V is TRBV14; TRBD1 is a possible D gene (5 bases). Trimming left V 0 bases short and J 6 bases short, with 24 bases between. The CDR3 totals 19 residues. Looked up from germline, CDR1 is SGHDN and CDR2 is FVKESK. CDR3 sequence: CASSQDPGRLIFGFNEQFF. CDR3 DNA: TGTGCCAGCAGCCAAGATCCAGGGCGACTGATCTTTGGGTTCAATGAGCAGTTCTTC.

The chain employs TRBV27 and TRBJ1-5, with D possibly matching TRBD1 (5 bases). Germline loops: CDR1 MNHEY, CDR2 SMNVEV (reference sequence). V was cut by 5 bases and J by 4 bases, with 15 bases left in between. This CDR3 is built from 15 residues. CDR3 region: CASSRDSGGNQPQHF. As DNA, the CDR3 is TGTGCCAGCAGTAGAGACAGTGGGGGGAATCAGCCCCAGCATTTT.

CDR3 nucleotide sequence: TGTGCCAGCAGCCGGAGGGGGCTAATAGCCAAAAACATTCAGTACTTC. Its protein is CASSRRGLIAKNIQYF. V and J are TRBV27 and TRBJ2-4; maybe TRBD1 (7 bases). Germline V gives CDR1 MNHEY, CDR2 SMNVEV (reference sequence). The CDR3 is 16 amino acids. Trimming left V 6 bases short and J 0 bases short, with 15 bases between.

In regard to this clone: Other DNA sequences in this sample translate to the same CDR3. The chain carries TRBV6-6 and TRBJ2-3; TRBD2 agrees at 12 bases. Germline V lookup: CDR1 MNHNY, CDR2 SVGAGI (reference sequence). The V gene end was trimmed by 5 bases and the J gene end by 1 base; junction bases not matched to a gene: 10. This CDR3 comprises 18 residues. The CDR3 region is CASSPQTSGRSGTDTQYF. The CDR3 DNA is TGTGCCAGCAGTCCACAAACTAGCGGGAGGTCTGGCACAGATACGCAGTATTTT.